This T cell receptor beta chain was recovered during a study of vaccination effects on CD4 cells after COVID-19 (dated 2022 in TCRdb). General notes on the study: Across the study, the median time from the second dose to post-vaccine sampling was 72 days (range 14 to 241). SARS-CoV-2 spike-specific CD4+ TCR repertoires were compared before and after mRNA vaccination in COVID-19 convalescent patients and in infection-naive vaccine recipients. The full study included ten to eleven COVID-19 convalescent patients and a handful of SARS-CoV-2-naive healthy vaccine recipients. Cultures from other donors in the study were sequenced using the Oncomine TCR Beta short-read assay on an Illumina iSeq 100. Summary of the overall study and its limitations: The study was limited by a small number of convalescent patients and lacked early post-infection timepoints. Marked clonal contraction was observed in both infection-induced and vaccine-induced clones at late post-vaccination timepoints, consistent with waning T cell responses. In healthy vaccine recipients, vaccine-induced clones were almost all SARS-CoV-2 mono-reactive, with only 1 of 255 being cross-reactive with common cold coronaviruses.

In the ViraFEST assay, PBMC were stimulated with viral peptide pools, and TCR sequencing was then used to find antigen-specific CD4+ T cell clonotypes based on their expansion. After approximately 11 days of culture, CD4+ T cells were isolated with the EasySep CD4+ T cell isolation kit. Two doses of either the BNT162b2 or the mRNA-1273 mRNA SARS-CoV-2 vaccine were administered to participants. Negative nucleocapsid antibody results before and after vaccination confirmed that the healthy vaccine recipients had no prior SARS-CoV-2 infection. About 2.1 million PBMC per well were cultured in IMDM with around 5% human AB serum, 9 to 10 IU/ml IL-2 and gentamicin, plus 10 ug/ml peptides. On days 3 and 7, half of the culture medium was replaced with fresh IL-2-containing medium. Unless otherwise noted, each peptide stimulation condition was cultured in triplicate wells. Using Ficoll-Paque Plus gradient centrifugation, PBMC were separated from whole blood and then either used fresh or cryopreserved at -140C. The overlapping peptide pools covered the spike proteins of SARS-CoV-2 and of the common cold coronaviruses HCoV-NL63, HCoV-OC43 and HCoV-229E. Genomic DNA was extracted from cultured CD4+ T cells with the QIAamp micro DNA kit.

CDR1 is given as DFQATT and CDR2 as SNEGSKA, both from the germline V gene (reference sequence). V loses 3 bases at its end and J loses 7 bases; junction bases beyond the gene matches: 5. The CDR3 goes from the cysteine to the phenylalanine over 13 residues. The kept DNA is CDR3 alone, 39 bases in frame from the first base. Concerning this clone: Its antigen is still unknown. Within one base of it there is no much larger clone, and no base qualities were kept.

Preparation of the library involved the immunoSEQ multiplex PCR assay. DNA from the cultured and isolated CD4+ T cells underwent TCR beta CDR3 sequencing. The authors processed their data as follows. The analysis removed non-productive TCR sequences, trimmed reads to the CDR3 region, and retained only CDR3s that were 7 or more amino acids long. The MANAFEST web app was used to pick out antigen-specific clonotypes by comparing their expansion in peptide wells with that in reference cultures. For clones to be considered positive, expansion at FDR<0.05 versus reference and all other wells, an odds ratio above 5, and a frequency above 0.1% in two replicate wells were required. Clonotypes significantly expanded in SARS-CoV-2 spike wells and in at least one common cold coronavirus spike condition were defined as cross-reactive. CDR3 similarity was assessed by Levenshtein distance with the stringdist R package, and unrooted trees were built with ape in R 3.6.1. As stored in TCRdb, this immuneACCESS dataset retains in-frame rearrangements with V and J assigned. A fraction of the clones does not appear; measured against another copy, unresolved V genes explain less than half of the discrepancy, and the remainder lacks a known reason. Clonal size and the V and J genes are those of that table, whereas D and trimming came from the DNA. The sample table shows about 66,000 clones, and under 80% are seen once. The biggest ten clones account for approximately 0.9% of the sample.

The source material was CD4+ T cells from PBMCs cultured with HCoV-OC43 spike peptides, sampled after COVID-19 vaccination. This sample's cell subset or site label indicates: HCoV-OC43 spike overlapping peptide pool stimulation. This TCR came from a human donor who received a COVID-19 vaccine. The V gene is TRBV20-1 and the J gene is TRBJ1-5, and 8 junction bases match TRBD1. The CDR3: CSASQGAQQPQHF. The nucleotides read TGCAGTGCTAGTCAGGGGGCACAACAGCCCCAGCATTTT.